These 6 T cell receptor beta chains came from one sample sequenced in a study of technical replicates of blood from a handful of donors. Repertoires were generated with immunoSEQ multiplex PCR, while TCRdb's copy carries only in-frame clones and drops some. The sample includes approximately 78,000 clones, 95% to 96% of them seen just once. The sequenced material came from T cells isolated from PBMCs. The receptors originated from a human donor in good health.

The genes are TRBV6-4 and TRBJ2-1; 10 bases are a match to TRBD2. The CDR3 has 14 residues. Germline V gene data show CDR1 as MRHNA and CDR2 as SNTAGT. After removal of 4 bases from V and 5 bases from J, the junction contained 2 bases not matched to a gene. DNA for the CDR3: TGTGCCAGCAGTGTTAGCGGGGGGCACAATGAGCAGTTCTTC. This sequence encodes CASSVSGGHNEQFF.

This clone was picked up one time. The chain combines TRBV27 with TRBJ2-2; 14 nucleotides agree with TRBD2. The CDR3 has 15 amino acids. CDR1 and CDR2 from the germline V gene are MNHEY and SMNVEV (reference sequence). The trim removed 6 bases at V and 3 bases at J, leaving 0 bases unmatched. The CDR3 bases are TGTGCCAGCAGGGGACTAGCGGGAGACACCGGGGAGCTGTTTTTT. Translating it yields CASRGLAGDTGELFF.

The rearrangement joins TRBV19 to TRBJ1-1; tentative D call: TRBD1 (6 bases). The CDR3 covers 11 residues. From germline, CDR1 is LNHDA and CDR2 SQIVND (reference sequence). Trimming removed 10 bases from V and 3 bases from J, with 9 bases in between. The CDR3 coding sequence is TGTGCCACCCGACAGGACACTGAAGCTTTCTTT. Its translation: CATRQDTEAFF.

This sequence joins TRBV6-1 and TRBJ1-2, with D perhaps TRBD1 (5 bases). CDR3 length: 13 amino acids. V gave up 6 bases and J gave up 7 bases, with 15 bases separating them. Germline-derived CDR1 and CDR2 are MNHNS and SASEGT. The DNA for the CDR3 is TGTGCCAGCAGAGACAGCCCGGGCGGTGGCTACACCTTC. Amino acids: CASRDSPGGGYTF.

The chain combines TRBV6-5 with TRBJ2-7, with TRBD2 matching 9 bases. This CDR3 contains 15 residues. V shed 7 bases and J 4 bases; nucleotides not matched to a gene: 11. CDR1 and CDR2 (germline): MNHEY, SVGAGI. The CDR3 nucleotides read TGTGCCAGCATAGAGATGGGACTAGCTGGTTACGAGCAGTACTTC. Encoded protein: CASIEMGLAGYEQYF.

This clone was picked up one time. The chain is built from TRBV5-4 and TRBJ1-1; D might be TRBD1 (6 bases). Trimming left V 0 bases short and J 6 bases short, with 12 bases between. Germline V gives CDR1 SGHNT, CDR2 YYREEE (reference sequence). CDR3 length: 14 residues. CDR3 nucleotide sequence: TGTGCCAGCAGCTTGGTGGATTCAGGGGCTGAAGCTTTCTTT. Its translation is CASSLVDSGAEAFF.